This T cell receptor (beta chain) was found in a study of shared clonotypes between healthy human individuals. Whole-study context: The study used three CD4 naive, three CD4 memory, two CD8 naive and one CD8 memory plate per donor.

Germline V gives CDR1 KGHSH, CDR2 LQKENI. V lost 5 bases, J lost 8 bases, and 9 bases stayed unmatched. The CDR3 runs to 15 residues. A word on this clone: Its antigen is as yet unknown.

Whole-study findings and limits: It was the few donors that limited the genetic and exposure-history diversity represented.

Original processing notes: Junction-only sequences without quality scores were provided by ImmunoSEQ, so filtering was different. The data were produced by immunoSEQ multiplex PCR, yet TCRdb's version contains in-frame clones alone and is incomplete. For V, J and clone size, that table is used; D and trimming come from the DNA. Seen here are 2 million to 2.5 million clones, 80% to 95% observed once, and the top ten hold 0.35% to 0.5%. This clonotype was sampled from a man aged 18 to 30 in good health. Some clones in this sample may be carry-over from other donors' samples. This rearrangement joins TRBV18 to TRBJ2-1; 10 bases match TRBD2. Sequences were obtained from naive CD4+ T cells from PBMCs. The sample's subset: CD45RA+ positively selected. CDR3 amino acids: CASSKTSGSRDEQFF. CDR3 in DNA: TGTGCCAGCTCAAAGACTAGCGGGTCTAGGGATGAGCAGTTCTTC.